The 5 T cell receptor beta chains below all came from one sample that was sequenced in a study of blood T cell repertoires in COVID-19. TCRdb keeps only in-frame clones here, not all; method: immunoSEQ multiplex PCR. The table shows 90,000 or so clones, with about nine tenths occurring only once. The sequenced sample consisted of peripheral blood. All receptors come from an older woman with acute or convalescent COVID-19.

The genes are TRBV6-4 and TRBJ1-2, with 8 bases that match TRBD1. CDR1 is MRHNA and CDR2 is SNTAGT in the germline V gene. V shed 4 bases, J shed 8 bases, and the junction held 9 bases outside the gene matches. CDR3 size: 14 residues. CDR3 region: CASSASTGVDGYTF. The DNA for the CDR3 is TGTGCCAGCAGTGCTTCGACAGGGGTCGACGGCTACACCTTC.

This chain joins TRBV9 and TRBJ1-2, with 9 bases lining up with TRBD1. The CDR3 contains 14 residues. Germline CDR1 and CDR2: SGDLS and YYNGEE. The trim removed 4 bases at V and 3 bases at J, leaving 4 bases unmatched. The CDR3 bases are TGTGCCAGCAGCCCAAGGACAGGGGACTATGGCTACACCTTC. Protein sequence: CASSPRTGDYGYTF.

The gene calls are TRBV5-1 and TRBJ1-3, with 7 bases aligning to TRBD1. This CDR3 has 16 residues. Looked up from germline, CDR1 is SGHRS and CDR2 is YFSETQ. The V and J ends lost 4 bases and 2 bases, in that order; junction bases with no gene match: 9. The CDR3 here is CASSTSSGGTGNTIYF. CDR3 bases: TGCGCCAGCAGCACATCTTCAGGGGGAACTGGAAACACCATATATTTT. The full variable domain, in which reference TRBV5-1 and TRBJ1-3 provide the parts outside the CDR3, is KAGVTQTPRYLIKTRGQQVTLSCSPISGHRSVSWYQQTPGQGLQFLFEYFSETQRNKGNFPGRFSGRQFSNSRSEMNVSTLELGDSALYLCASSTSSGGTGNTIYFGEGSWLTVV.

The chain uses TRBV6-1 and TRBJ1-4; perhaps TRBD1 as D (5 bases). Germline V lookup: CDR1 MNHNS, CDR2 SASEGT. CDR3 length: 15 amino acids. Between the trimmed V and J ends, which lost 3 bases and 1 base, there was a span of 9 bases. The CDR3 protein is CASSDRGGTNEKLFF. The CDR3 DNA reads as TGTGCCAGCAGTGATAGGGGTGGAACTAATGAAAAACTGTTTTTT.

This chain joins TRBV6-2 or TRBV6-3 and TRBJ2-2; 7 nucleotides agree with TRBD1. V was pared by 5 bases and J by 6 bases, with 3 bases of the junction left unmatched. Germline values: CDR1 MNHEY, CDR2 SVGEGT. The CDR3 spans 13 residues. CDR3 amino acids: CASSPTGSGELFF. The CDR3 bases are TGTGCCAGCAGTCCGACAGGGTCCGGGGAGCTGTTTTTT.